This T cell receptor beta chain was recorded in a study of shared clonotypes between healthy human individuals. Study outcomes and limitations: Some clonotypes were shared by all four sorted-subset donors, while others were not shared. The non-shared ones had lower generation probabilities than the shared ones.

Genomic DNA from each subset was divided evenly over several immunoSEQ plates. TCRdb's table, derived via immunoSEQ multiplex PCR, lists solely in-frame clones and lacks some. The table shows about 1 million clones, with about 70% occurring only once. Notes on this clone: The antigen is undetermined.

Germline CDR1 is LNHDA and CDR2 is SQIVND (reference sequence). V was clipped by 4 bases and J by 4 bases, with 20 bases between them. CDR3 length: 17 residues. This clonotype was sampled from a man aged 18 to 29 in good health. The gene calls are TRBV19 and TRBJ1-5, with TRBD1 as a possible D gene (6 bases). The sample taken for sequencing was memory CD4+ T cells sorted from blood. The subset denotes: CD45RA-negative fraction. CDR3 DNA sequence: TGTGCCAGTAGTACCCCTAAACACAGGGAAGGGAATCAGCCCCAGCATTTT. Translated, it gives CASSTPKHREGNQPQHF.